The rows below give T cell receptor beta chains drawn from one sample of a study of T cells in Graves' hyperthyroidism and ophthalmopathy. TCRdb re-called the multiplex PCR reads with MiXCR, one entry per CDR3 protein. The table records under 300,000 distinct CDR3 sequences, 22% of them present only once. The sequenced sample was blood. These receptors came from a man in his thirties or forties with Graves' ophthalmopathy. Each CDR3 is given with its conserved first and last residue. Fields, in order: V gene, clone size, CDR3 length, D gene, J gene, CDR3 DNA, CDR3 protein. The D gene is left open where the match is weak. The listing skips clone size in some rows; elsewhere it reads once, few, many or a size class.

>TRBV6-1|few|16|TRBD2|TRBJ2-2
TGTGCCAACAGGCTGACTAGCGGGACTAACACCGGGGAGCTGTTTTTT
CANRLTSGTNTGELFF
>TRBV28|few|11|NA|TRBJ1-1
TGTGCCAGCAGTTGGGGGAATGAAGCTTTCTTT
CASSWGNEAFF
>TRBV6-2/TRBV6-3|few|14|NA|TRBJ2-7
TGTGCCAGCCGGCCAATGGGGGAAGGCTACGAGCAGTACTTC
CASRPMGEGYEQYF
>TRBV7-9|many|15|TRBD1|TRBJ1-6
TGTGCCAGCAGCCCTCAACGACAGGGGAATTCACCCCTCCACTTT
CASSPQRQGNSPLHF
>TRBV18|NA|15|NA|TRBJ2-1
TGTGCCAGCTCACCACCGTCGCAGGGGTTGTATGAGCAGTTCTTC
CASSPPSQGLYEQFF
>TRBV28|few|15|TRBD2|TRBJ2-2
TGTGCCAGCGGAAAGCGGGAGGGCCGGGTCGGGGAGCTGTTTTTT
CASGKREGRVGELFF
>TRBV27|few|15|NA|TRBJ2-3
TGTGCCAGCAGTTTCACTAGCCCTAGCACAGATACGCAGTATTTT
CASSFTSPSTDTQYF
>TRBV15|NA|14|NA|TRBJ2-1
TGTGCCACCAGCTCAGTAGGGGGGTACAATGAGCAGTTCTTC
CATSSVGGYNEQFF
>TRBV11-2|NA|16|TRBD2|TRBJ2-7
TGTGCCGGCAGCTTAGAGGCTAGCGGGATGGTAGGGGAGCAGTACTTC
CAGSLEASGMVGEQYF
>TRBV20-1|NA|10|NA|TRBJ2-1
TGCAGTGCTCTTTTTGGACAGCAGTTCTTC
CSALFGQQFF
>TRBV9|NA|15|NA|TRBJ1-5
TGTGCCAGCAGCGTAGAGGGAGCTATCAATCAGCCCCAGCATTTT
CASSVEGAINQPQHF
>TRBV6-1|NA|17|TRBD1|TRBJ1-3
TGTGCCAGCAGGCGGACAGGTGGGATAGTGATTGGAAACACCATATATTTT
CASRRTGGIVIGNTIYF
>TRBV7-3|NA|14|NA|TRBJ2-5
TGTGCCAGCAGCTTAAACGCCCGGGGGGAGACCCAGTACTTC
CASSLNARGETQYF
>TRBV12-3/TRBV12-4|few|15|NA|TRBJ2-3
TGTGCCAGCAGTTTAAAGGTCAGCACACGGAATACGCAGTATTTT
CASSLKVSTRNTQYF
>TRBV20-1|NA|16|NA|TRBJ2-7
TGCAGTGCAATGCCGCCAGGCCAGCCCTCCATCTGGGAGCAGTACTTC
CSAMPPGQPSIWEQYF
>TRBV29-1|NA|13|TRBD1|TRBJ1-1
TGCAGCGTTGATAAGGGGGCGAGGACTGAAGCTTTCTTT
CSVDKGARTEAFF
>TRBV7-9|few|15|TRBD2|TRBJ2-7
TGTGCCAGCAGCACTAGCGCCGGACTTTCCTACGAGCAGTACTTC
CASSTSAGLSYEQYF
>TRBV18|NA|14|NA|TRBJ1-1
TGTGCCAGCTCTCCGGCCCTTATGAACACTGAAGCTTTCTTT
CASSPALMNTEAFF
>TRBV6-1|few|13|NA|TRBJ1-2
TGTGCCAGCAGCCCGGGGGCAGCCTATGGCTACACCTTC
CASSPGAAYGYTF
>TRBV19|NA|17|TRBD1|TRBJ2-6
TGTGCCAGTAGTAGAGGGGGCGTAAACTTTGGGGCCAACGTCCTGACTTTC
CASSRGGVNFGANVLTF
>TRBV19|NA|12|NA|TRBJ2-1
TGTGCCAGTAGTTATCAGCCCCATGAGCAGTTCTTC
CASSYQPHEQFF
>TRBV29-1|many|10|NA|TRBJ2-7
TGCAGCGCCCTCGAGGGGGAGCAGTACTTC
CSALEGEQYF
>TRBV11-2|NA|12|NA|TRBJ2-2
TGTGCCAGCACCTATTTTCGGGACAAGTTGTTTTTT
CASTYFRDKLFF
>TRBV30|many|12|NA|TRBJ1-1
TGTGCCTGGGGGTCCGGGAGGACTGAAGCTTTCTTT
CAWGSGRTEAFF
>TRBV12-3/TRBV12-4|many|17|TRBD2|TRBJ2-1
TGTGCCAGCAGTTTTCTGGGGACTAGCGGAATTCGGCATGAGCAGTTCTTC
CASSFLGTSGIRHEQFF
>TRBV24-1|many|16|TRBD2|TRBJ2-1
TGTGCCACCAGTGATAGCACTAGCGGGAGACTCAATGAGCAGTTCTTC
CATSDSTSGRLNEQFF
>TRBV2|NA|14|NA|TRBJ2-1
TGTGCCAGCATAGGGGCAGGCGGGTCCCATGAGCAGTTCTTC
CASIGAGGSHEQFF
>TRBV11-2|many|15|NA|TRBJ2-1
TGTGCCAGCAGCGAGCGGTTAAGCACCTACAATGAGCAGTTCTTC
CASSERLSTYNEQFF
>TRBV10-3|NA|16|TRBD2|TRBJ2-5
TGTGCCATCAGTGAAGGACTAGCGGGAGGGCGAGAGACCCAGTACTTC
CAISEGLAGGRETQYF
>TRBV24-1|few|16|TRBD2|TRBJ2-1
TGTGCCACCAGTGATTTGCATGGCGGGAGTAGAAATGAGCAGTTCTTC
CATSDLHGGSRNEQFF
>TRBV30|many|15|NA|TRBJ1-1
TGTGCCTGGGAACCTCGCGGGACGAGGAACACTGAAGCTTTCTTT
CAWEPRGTRNTEAFF
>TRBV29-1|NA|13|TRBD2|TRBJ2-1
TGCAGTAAGAGCGGCGGGAGAGGGGATGAGCAGTTCTTC
CSKSGGRGDEQFF
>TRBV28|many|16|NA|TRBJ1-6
TGTGCCAGCAGTTTAGACTGGCAGGTGAATAATTCACCCCTCCACTTT
CASSLDWQVNNSPLHF
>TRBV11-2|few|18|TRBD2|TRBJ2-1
TGTGCCAGCAGCTTGGTGGGGGCTAGCGGGAGTGAGTATAATGAGCAGTTCTTC
CASSLVGASGSEYNEQFF
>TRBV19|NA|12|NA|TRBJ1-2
TGTGCCAGTACCTGGAACAGAGATGGCTACACCTTC
CASTWNRDGYTF
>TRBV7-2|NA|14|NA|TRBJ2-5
TGTGCCAGCAGCTTAGCGCGGCGGGATGGGACCCAGTACTTC
CASSLARRDGTQYF
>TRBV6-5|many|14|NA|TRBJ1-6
TGTGCCAGCAGTTACGGCCCCTATAATTCACCCCTCCACTTT
CASSYGPYNSPLHF
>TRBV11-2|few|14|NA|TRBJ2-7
TGTGCCAGCAGCAGACGGACGGAAAGCTACGAGCAGTACTTC
CASSRRTESYEQYF
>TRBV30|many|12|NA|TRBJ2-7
TGTGCCTGGAGTGGGGGGTCAAGCCAGCAGTACTTC
CAWSGGSSQQYF
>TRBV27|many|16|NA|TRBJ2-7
TGTGCCAGCAGTTTCAGCGTGAACAGGGCTTTCCACGAGCAGTACTTC
CASSFSVNRAFHEQYF
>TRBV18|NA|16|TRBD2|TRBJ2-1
TGTGCCAGCTCTCCTGTGGTCGGGACTAGCTTTAATGAGCAGTTCTTC
CASSPVVGTSFNEQFF
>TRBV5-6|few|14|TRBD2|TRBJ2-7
TGTGCCAGCACCGGACTAGCGGGACTCTACGAGCAGTACTTC
CASTGLAGLYEQYF
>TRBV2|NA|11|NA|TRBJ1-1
TGTGCCAGCAGTGTTGTTACTGAAGCTTTCTTT
CASSVVTEAFF
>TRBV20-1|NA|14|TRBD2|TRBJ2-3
TGCAGTGCTCAGGGCGGGAGATGGGCAGATACGCAGTATTTT
CSAQGGRWADTQYF
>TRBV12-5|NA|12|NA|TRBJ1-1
TGTGCTAGTGGTTTGGCTTACACTGAAGCTTTCTTT
CASGLAYTEAFF
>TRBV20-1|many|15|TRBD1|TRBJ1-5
TGCAGTGCTACCCCGACAGGGTCCGTGGGTCAGCCCCAGCATTTT
CSATPTGSVGQPQHF
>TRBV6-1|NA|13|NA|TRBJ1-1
TGTGCCAGCGGGATAGGTTCGAACACTGAAGCTTTCTTT
CASGIGSNTEAFF
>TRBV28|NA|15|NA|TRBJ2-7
TGTGCCAGCAGTTACTTTCGGGGGCGTCGCTACGAGCAGTACTTC
CASSYFRGRRYEQYF
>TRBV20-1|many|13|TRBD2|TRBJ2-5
TGCAGTGCCGATGGACTAGATGGGAAGACCCAGTACTTC
CSADGLDGKTQYF
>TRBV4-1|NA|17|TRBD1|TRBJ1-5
TGCGCCAGCAGCCAAGATCGCGGACAGGAAGTTAATCAGCCCCAGCATTTT
CASSQDRGQEVNQPQHF
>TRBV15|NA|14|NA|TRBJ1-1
TGTGCCACCAGCAGTATCTCTGTTGTCGGGAGAGCTTTCTTT
CATSSISVVGRAFF
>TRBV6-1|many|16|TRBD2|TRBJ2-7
TGTGCCAGCAGTGAGCCCCGACTAGCGGGAGGGGGCGAGCAGTACTTC
CASSEPRLAGGGEQYF
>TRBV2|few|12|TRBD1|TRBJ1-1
TGTGCCAGCAGACAGGGGCGAGCTGAAGCTTTCTTT
CASRQGRAEAFF